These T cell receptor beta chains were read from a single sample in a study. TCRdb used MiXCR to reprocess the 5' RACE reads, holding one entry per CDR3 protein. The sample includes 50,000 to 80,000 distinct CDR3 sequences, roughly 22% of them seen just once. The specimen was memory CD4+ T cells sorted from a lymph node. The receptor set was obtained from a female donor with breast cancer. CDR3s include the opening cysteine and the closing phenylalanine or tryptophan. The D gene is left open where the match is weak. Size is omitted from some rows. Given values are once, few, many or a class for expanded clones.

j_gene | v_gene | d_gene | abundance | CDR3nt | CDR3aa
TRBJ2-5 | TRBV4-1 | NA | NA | TGCACCAGCAGCCCCCCAGCGGGCTCCGAGACCCAGTACTTC | CTSSPPAGSETQYF
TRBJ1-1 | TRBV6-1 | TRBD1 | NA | TGTGCCAGCAGTGGGCGACAGGGGACGAACACTGAAGCTTTCTTT | CASSGRQGTNTEAFF
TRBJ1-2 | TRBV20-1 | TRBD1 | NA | TGCAGTGCATTTACAGGGGGCTACCTAACTAATGGCTACACCTTC | CSAFTGGYLTNGYTF
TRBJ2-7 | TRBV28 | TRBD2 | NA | TGTGCCAGCAGTTCGACTAGCGGGAGGGCCGACGAGCAGTACTTC | CASSSTSGRADEQYF
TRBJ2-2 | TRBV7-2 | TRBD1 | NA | TGTGCCAGCAGCCCCGAGGCGGACAGGGGGAACACCGGGGAGCTGTTTTTT | CASSPEADRGNTGELFF
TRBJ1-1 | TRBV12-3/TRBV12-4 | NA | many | TGTGCCAGCAGTTTCGAGCTGTTCCTACCCGAAGCTTTCTTT | CASSFELFLPEAFF
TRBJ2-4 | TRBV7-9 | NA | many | TGTGCCAGCAGCTTAAGTATGGGGGCACCCAAAAACATTCAGTACTTC | CASSLSMGAPKNIQYF
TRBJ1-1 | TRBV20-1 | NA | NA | TGCAGTGCTAGGCCTGCGAGGACTCGGGCCAACACTGAAGCTTTCTTT | CSARPARTRANTEAFF
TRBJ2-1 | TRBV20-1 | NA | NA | TGCAGTGTGCGAGCAGGGTCCACTGAGCAGTTCTTC | CSVRAGSTEQFF
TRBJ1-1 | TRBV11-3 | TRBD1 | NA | TGTGCCAGCAGGAGAGCAGGGGGGAACACTGAAGCTTTCTTT | CASRRAGGNTEAFF
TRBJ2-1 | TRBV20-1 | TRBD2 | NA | TGCAGTGCTAGAGATTTTCTGCTAGCGGGAACCAATGAGCAGTTCTTC | CSARDFLLAGTNEQFF
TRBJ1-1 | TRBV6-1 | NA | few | TGTGCCGGGAGACAGCAAATGAACACTGAAGCTTTCTTT | CAGRQQMNTEAFF
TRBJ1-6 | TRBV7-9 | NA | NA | TGTGCCAGCAGCTTGGGCAGGGACGATTCACCCCTCCACTTT | CASSLGRDDSPLHF
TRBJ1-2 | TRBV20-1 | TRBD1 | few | TGCAGTGCCCCAACCGGGACAGGGAAGAATGGCGACACCTTC | CSAPTGTGKNGDTF
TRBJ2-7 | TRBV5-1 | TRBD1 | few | TGCGCCAGCAGCCCGGGGACAGGGCGCGAGCAGTACTTC | CASSPGTGREQYF
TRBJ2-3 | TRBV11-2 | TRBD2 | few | TGTGCCAGCAGCCGCGGGCTAGCGGGAGGGCCCACAGATACGCAGTATTTT | CASSRGLAGGPTDTQYF
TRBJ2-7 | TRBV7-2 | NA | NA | TGTGCCAGCAGCCTAAGGGACTTCCACGAGCAGTACTTC | CASSLRDFHEQYF
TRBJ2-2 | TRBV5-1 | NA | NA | TGCGCCAGCAGCTACGCGGGTAACACCGGGGAGCTGTTTTTT | CASSYAGNTGELFF
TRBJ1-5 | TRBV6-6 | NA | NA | TGTGCCAGCAGGTCCACAGGAGTCCAATCGCCCCAGCATTTT | CASRSTGVQSPQHF
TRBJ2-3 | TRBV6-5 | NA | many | TGTGCCAGCAGTTATTCGATCGGCCGTCCAGATACGCAGTATTTT | CASSYSIGRPDTQYF
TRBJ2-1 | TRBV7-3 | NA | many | TGTGCCAGCAGCCCGGACTACTCGGGTGAGCAGTTCTTC | CASSPDYSGEQFF
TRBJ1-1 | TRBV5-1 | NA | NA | TGCGCCAGCAGCTCGTCGGGACCGATGAACACTGAAGCTTTCTTT | CASSSSGPMNTEAFF
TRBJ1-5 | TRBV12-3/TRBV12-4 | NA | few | TGTGCCAGCAGTATAACAGGGAAAAATCAGCCCCAGCATTTT | CASSITGKNQPQHF
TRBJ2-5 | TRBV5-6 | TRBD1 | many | TGTGCCAGCAGCTCCCAGGGGGCAGGAGGGAGAGAGACCCAGTACTTC | CASSSQGAGGRETQYF
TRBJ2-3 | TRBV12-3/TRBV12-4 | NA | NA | TGTGCCAGCAGACCCGCCAGGGGTACAGATACGCAGTATTTT | CASRPARGTDTQYF
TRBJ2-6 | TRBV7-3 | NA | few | TGTGCCAGCATCTTAGGAGGCTCTGGGGCCAACGTCCTGACTTTC | CASILGGSGANVLTF
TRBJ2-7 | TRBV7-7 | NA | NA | TGTGCTAGCAGCCCGTTACTAGCCGCAGACGAGCAGTACTTC | CASSPLLAADEQYF
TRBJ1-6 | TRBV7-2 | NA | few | TGTGCCAGCAGCTTGGACGACTATAATTCACCCCTCCACTTT | CASSLDDYNSPLHF
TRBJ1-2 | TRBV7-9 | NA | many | TGTGCCAGCAGCTCGCAGGGACTGAGCCTCTATGGCTACACCTTC | CASSSQGLSLYGYTF
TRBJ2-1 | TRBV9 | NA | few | TGTGCCAGCAGCGTAGTTGGCTCCCCGGGCAACCCCTACAATGAGCAGTTCTTC | CASSVVGSPGNPYNEQFF